Below are 12 T cell receptor beta chains sequenced from a single sample in a study of OX40 agonist ivuxolimab in advanced cancers. Measured with immunoSEQ multiplex PCR; TCRdb has only the in-frame clones, and not every one. The data hold about 73,000 clones, with about 86% observed a single time. The source was CD4+ or CD8+ T cells sorted from blood, collected in a trial of the OX40 agonist ivuxolimab. The receptor set was obtained from an adult with an advanced solid tumor such as melanoma, head and neck, liver or kidney cancer.

V and J are TRBV9 and TRBJ1-4; a weak D match, TRBD1 (5 bases). Trimming shortened V by 1 base and J by 5 bases, and 18 bases separated the two germline ends. This CDR3 has 17 residues. From germline, CDR1 is SGDLS and CDR2 YYNGEE. Here the CDR3 reads CASSVKSGADRNEKLFF. Here the CDR3 DNA reads TGTGCCAGCAGCGTAAAATCCGGGGCAGACAGAAATGAAAAACTGTTTTTT.

This chain connects TRBV6-5 to TRBJ1-2; 8 nucleotides align to TRBD1. The CDR3 is made up of 13 amino acids. From germline, CDR1 is MNHEY and CDR2 SVGAGI. V dropped 5 bases and J dropped 8; count of bases not matched to a gene: 7. Here the CDR3 reads CASSMDRARGYTF. CDR3 coding DNA: TGTGCCAGCAGTATGGACAGGGCAAGGGGCTACACCTTC.

This chain joins TRBV28 and TRBJ1-5; 7 bases line up with TRBD1. CDR3 length: 17 amino acids. Trimming at V came to 4 bases and at J to 6 bases, leaving 15 bases not matched to a gene. Germline loops: CDR1 MDHEN, CDR2 SYDVKM. The CDR3, as DNA: TGTGCCAGCAGTTCCTGGGACAGCCATTGGATTAGTCAGCCCCAGCATTTT. Residues: CASSSWDSHWISQPQHF.

This sequence joins TRBV27 and TRBJ2-7; a possible D gene is TRBD1 (6 bases). In germline, CDR1 is MNHEY, CDR2 SMNVEV (reference sequence). This CDR3 spans 14 amino acids. With 6 bases removed from V and 4 bases from J, the gap between germline ends came to 16 bases. CDR3 nucleotide sequence: TGTGCCAGCAGCCGGGACCCACAGGGATACGAGCAGTACTTC. This gives the protein CASSRDPQGYEQYF.

This clone came up once. The V gene is TRBV12-5, the J gene TRBJ1-1; D gene ambiguous. There are 13 residues in the CDR3. CDR1 is LGHNT, CDR2 FRNRAP, per germline. The V gene lost 2 bases and the J gene lost 1 base, with 5 bases spanning the gap. CDR3: CASGLRGNTEAFF. CDR3 sequence (DNA): TGTGCTAGTGGTTTGAGAGGGAACACTGAAGCTTTCTTT.

The chain couples TRBV27 to TRBJ1-1, with 8 bases aligning to TRBD1. Germline-derived CDR1 and CDR2 are MNHEY and SMNVEV (reference sequence). The CDR3 length is 15 residues. V shed 5 bases, J shed 3 bases, and the junction held 8 bases outside the gene matches. In DNA form, the CDR3 reads TGTGCCAGCAGTGTCCGGACAGGGCTACACACTGAAGCTTTCTTT. This gives the protein CASSVRTGLHTEAFF.

V is TRBV6-5 and J is TRBJ2-7, with D perhaps matching TRBD1 or TRBD2 (5 bases each). V was shortened by 0 bases and J by 6 bases, with 15 bases between the two germline ends. The germline gives CDR1 MNHEY, CDR2 SVGAGI. The CDR3 length is 15 residues. CDR3 in DNA: TGTGCCAGCAGTTACTCGTTCCGGAATGGGGGCGAGCAGTACTTC. Translation: CASSYSFRNGGEQYF.

In regard to this clone: Without the conserved terminal phenylalanine or tryptophan, this CDR3 likely stems from a read error. It is unclear where the CDR3 begins or ends on the DNA, so no DNA is shown, and the CDR3 is as TCRdb lists it. V gene TRBV27 combines with J gene TRBJ1-2. The CDR3 adds up to 12 amino acids, both ends counted. Germline CDR1 MNHEY, CDR2 SMNVEV (reference sequence). The CDR3 loop is CASSFRGGPTIV.

The CDR3 reads CASSWPTGAAITYEQYF. The CDR3 coding sequence is TGCGCCAGCAGCTGGCCGACAGGGGCCGCGATAACCTACGAGCAGTACTTC. V usage is TRBV5-1 and J usage is TRBJ2-7, with 8 bases lining up with TRBD1. The V segment lost 3 bases and the J segment 2 bases; nucleotides outside the gene matches: 13. The CDR3 is 17 residues long. Germline assignment: CDR1 SGHRS and CDR2 YFSETQ.

The chain couples TRBV11-2 to TRBJ1-2, with 7 bases identical to TRBD1. Losses at the gene ends were 7 bases for V and 5 bases for J; bases not matched to a gene: 7. This CDR3 has 13 amino acids. Germline V gene lookup returns CDR1 SGHAT and CDR2 FQNNGV. CDR3 amino acids: CASTDRDFYGYTF. Written as DNA, the CDR3 is TGTGCCAGCACCGACAGGGATTTTTATGGCTACACCTTC.

The rearrangement uses TRBV6-5 and TRBJ2-7; D not resolved. Germline CDR1 MNHEY, CDR2 SVGAGI. Trimming cost V 7 bases and J 3 bases, with 10 bases left between them. This CDR3 is 12 amino acids long. The CDR3 sequence is CASIRTGYEQYF. The CDR3 DNA is TGTGCCAGCATCAGAACCGGCTACGAGCAGTACTTC.

This chain links TRBV9 with TRBJ2-7, with D uncertain. The length of the CDR3 is 14 residues. Germline lookup yields CDR1 SGDLS and CDR2 YYNGEE. Trimming removed 4 bases at V and 0 bases at J, with 11 bases between. This CDR3 is CASSLRLSSYEQYF. The CDR3 coding sequence is TGTGCCAGCAGCCTCAGGCTCTCCTCCTACGAGCAGTACTTC.